This TCR beta chain comes out of a study of cytomegalovirus exposure and HLA in healthy donors. Study conclusions and caveats: A list of more than 150 TCR beta chains associated with cytomegalovirus was given. It was reported that the classifier diagnosed cytomegalovirus status with high specificity and sensitivity in both the original and validation cohorts.

Here immunoSEQ multiplex PCR was the method, and the copy in TCRdb shows in-frame clones only, minus some. The sample consists of a few hundred thousand clones, 75% to 90% of them appearing once. Trimming at V came to 4 bases and at J to 0 bases, leaving 2 bases not matched to a gene. The CDR3 has 14 amino acids. The germline gives CDR1 MNHEY, CDR2 SVGAGI. Turning to this clone: The antigen is unknown.

The sequenced material came from PBMCs. This chain connects TRBV6-5 to TRBJ2-5; the match to TRBD1 covers 7 bases. This TCR derives from a woman under 30 in good health and CMV-seronegative. The CDR3 DNA is TGTGCCAGCAGTTTGACAGGGTACCAAGAGACCCAGTACTTC. Translation gives CASSLTGYQETQYF.